This T cell receptor (beta chain) was identified in a study of beta chain features in type 1 diabetes. Study-level findings and limits: Patients with type 1 diabetes carried fewer insertions and had more deletions at their VDJ junctions. There was a possibility that cDNA sequencing over-represented cells with high TCR expression. The naive, central memory and Treg TCRB repertoires showed an apparent similarity that was greater among patients than among healthy donors.

Each donor gave one heparinised blood draw averaging about 120 mL. Expressed TCRB transcripts were sequenced after all isolated RNA was converted to cDNA. TCRdb's table, derived via immunoSEQ multiplex PCR, lists solely in-frame clones and lacks some. The table lists some 900,000 clones, roughly a sixth of them singletons. The CDR3 sequence is 14 residues long. V shed 4 bases, J shed 5 bases, and the junction held 8 bases outside the gene matches. Looked up from germline, CDR1 is SGHVS and CDR2 is FQNEAQ. This clone was detected only a few times. The antigen remains unidentified. What was sequenced was naive CD4+ T cells from blood. The chain combines TRBV7-8 with TRBJ2-7; 7 bases match TRBD1. This receptor was obtained from a woman aged 18-29 years in good health. DNA for the CDR3: TGTGCCAGCAGCTCGCCCAGGGGGATGCACGAGCAGTACTTC. It yields the protein CASSSPRGMHEQYF.